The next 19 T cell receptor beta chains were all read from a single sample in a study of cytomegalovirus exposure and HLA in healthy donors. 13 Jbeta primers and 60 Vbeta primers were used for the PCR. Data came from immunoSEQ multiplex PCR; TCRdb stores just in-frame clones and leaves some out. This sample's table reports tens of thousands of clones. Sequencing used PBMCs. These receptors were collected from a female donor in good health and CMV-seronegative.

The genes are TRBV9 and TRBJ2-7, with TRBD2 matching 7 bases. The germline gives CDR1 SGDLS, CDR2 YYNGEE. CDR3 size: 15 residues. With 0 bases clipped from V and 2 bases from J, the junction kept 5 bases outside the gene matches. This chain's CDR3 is CASSVGLAQPYEQYF. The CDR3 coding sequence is TGTGCCAGCAGCGTAGGACTAGCCCAGCCCTACGAGCAGTACTTC.

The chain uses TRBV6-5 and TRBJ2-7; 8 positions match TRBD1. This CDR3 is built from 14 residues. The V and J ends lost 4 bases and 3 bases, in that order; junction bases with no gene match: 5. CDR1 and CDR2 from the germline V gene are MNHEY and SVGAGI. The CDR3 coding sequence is TGTGCCAGCAGTTCAATTACAGGGGGCTACGAGCAGTACTTC. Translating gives CASSSITGGYEQYF.

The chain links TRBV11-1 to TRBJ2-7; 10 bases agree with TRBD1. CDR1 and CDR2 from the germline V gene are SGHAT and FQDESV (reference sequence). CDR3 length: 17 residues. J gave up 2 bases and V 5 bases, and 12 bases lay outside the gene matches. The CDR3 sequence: CASSPGGGTGAAYEQYF. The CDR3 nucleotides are TGTGCCAGCAGCCCCGGTGGAGGGACAGGGGCGGCCTACGAGCAGTACTTC.

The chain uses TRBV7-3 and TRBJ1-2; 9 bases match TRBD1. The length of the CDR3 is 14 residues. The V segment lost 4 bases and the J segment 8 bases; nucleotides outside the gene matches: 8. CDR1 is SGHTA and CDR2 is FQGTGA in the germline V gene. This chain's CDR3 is CASSSRDRVSGYTF. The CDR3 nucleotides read TGTGCCAGCAGCTCCCGGGACAGGGTAAGCGGCTACACCTTC.

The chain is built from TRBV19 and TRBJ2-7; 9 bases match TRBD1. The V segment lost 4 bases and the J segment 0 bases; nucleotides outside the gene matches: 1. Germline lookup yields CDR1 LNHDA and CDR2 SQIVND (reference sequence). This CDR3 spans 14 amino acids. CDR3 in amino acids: CASSRDRASYEQYF. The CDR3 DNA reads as TGTGCCAGTAGTAGGGACAGGGCCTCCTACGAGCAGTACTTC.

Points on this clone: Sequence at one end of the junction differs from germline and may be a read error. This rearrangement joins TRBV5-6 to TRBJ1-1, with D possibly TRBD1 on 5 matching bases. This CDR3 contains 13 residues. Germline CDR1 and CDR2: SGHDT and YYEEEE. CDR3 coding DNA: TGTGCCAGCAGCTTCGGGGGAAGTTCTGACGCTTTCTTT. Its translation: CASSFGGSSDAFF.

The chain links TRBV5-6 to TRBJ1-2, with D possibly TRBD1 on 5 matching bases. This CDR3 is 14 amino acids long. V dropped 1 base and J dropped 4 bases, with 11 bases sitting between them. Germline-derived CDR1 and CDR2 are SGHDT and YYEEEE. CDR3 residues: CASSLKGQSYGYTF. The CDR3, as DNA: TGTGCCAGCAGCTTGAAAGGACAAAGCTATGGCTACACCTTC.

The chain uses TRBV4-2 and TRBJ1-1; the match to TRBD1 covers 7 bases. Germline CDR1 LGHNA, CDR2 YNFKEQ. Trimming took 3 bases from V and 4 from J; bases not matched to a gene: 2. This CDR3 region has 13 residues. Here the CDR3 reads CASSQTGSTEAFF. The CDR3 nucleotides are TGTGCCAGCAGCCAGACAGGGTCCACTGAAGCTTTCTTT.

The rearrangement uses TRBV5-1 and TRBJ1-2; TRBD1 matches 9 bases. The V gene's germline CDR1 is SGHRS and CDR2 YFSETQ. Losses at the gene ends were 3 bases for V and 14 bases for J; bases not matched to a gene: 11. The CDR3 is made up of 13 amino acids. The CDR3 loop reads CASSSGLGDRATF. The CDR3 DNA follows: TGCGCCAGCAGCTCTGGGCTAGGGGACAGGGCGACCTTC.

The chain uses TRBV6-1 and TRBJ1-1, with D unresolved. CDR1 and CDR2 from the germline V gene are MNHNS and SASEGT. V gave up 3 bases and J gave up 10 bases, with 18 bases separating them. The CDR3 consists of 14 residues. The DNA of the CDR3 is TGTGCCAGCAGTGAGGGGTGGGGAGGTTCGGGAGCTTTCTTT. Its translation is CASSEGWGGSGAFF.

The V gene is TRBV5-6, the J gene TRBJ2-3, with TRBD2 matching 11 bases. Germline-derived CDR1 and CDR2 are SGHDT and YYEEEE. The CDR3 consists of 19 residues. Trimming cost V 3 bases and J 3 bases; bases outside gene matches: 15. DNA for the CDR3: TGTGCCAGCAGCTCGGTCGGGCTAGCGGGAGGCGGGTCGACAGATACGCAGTATTTT. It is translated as CASSSVGLAGGGSTDTQYF.

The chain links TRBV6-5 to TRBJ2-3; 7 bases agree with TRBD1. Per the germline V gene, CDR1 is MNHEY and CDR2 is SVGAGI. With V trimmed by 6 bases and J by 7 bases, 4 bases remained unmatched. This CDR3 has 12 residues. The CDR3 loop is CASSQQGNTQYF. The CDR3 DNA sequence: TGTGCCAGCAGCCAACAGGGGAATACGCAGTATTTT.

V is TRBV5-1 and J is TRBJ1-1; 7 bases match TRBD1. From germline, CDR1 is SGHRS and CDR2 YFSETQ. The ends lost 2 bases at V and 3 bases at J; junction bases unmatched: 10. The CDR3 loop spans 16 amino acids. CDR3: CASSFRQGLGHTEAFF. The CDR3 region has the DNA TGCGCCAGCAGCTTCCGACAGGGACTGGGGCACACTGAAGCTTTCTTT.

The CDR3 DNA reads TGTGCCAGCAGCGCGGACAGGCGGGTCTATGGCTACACCTTC. The encoded protein is CASSADRRVYGYTF. The chain carries TRBV13 and TRBJ1-2, with 7 bases aligning to TRBD1. The J segment lost 4 bases and the V segment lost 5 bases, leaving 7 bases of the junction unmatched. The germline V gene encodes CDR1 PRHDT and CDR2 FYEKMQ (reference sequence). CDR3 length: 14 amino acids.

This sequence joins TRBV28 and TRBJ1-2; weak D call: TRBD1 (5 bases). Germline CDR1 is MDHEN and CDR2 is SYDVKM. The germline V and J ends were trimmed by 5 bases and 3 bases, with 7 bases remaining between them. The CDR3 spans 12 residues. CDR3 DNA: TGTGCCAGCAGTCAGGGTGACTATGGCTACACCTTC. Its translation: CASSQGDYGYTF.

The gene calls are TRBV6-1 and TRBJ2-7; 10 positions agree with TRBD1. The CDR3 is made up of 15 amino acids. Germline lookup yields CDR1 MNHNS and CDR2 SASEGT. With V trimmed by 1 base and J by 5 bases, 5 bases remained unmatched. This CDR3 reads CASSEGGTGAHEQYF. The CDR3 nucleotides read TGTGCCAGCAGTGAAGGTGGGACAGGGGCCCACGAGCAGTACTTC.

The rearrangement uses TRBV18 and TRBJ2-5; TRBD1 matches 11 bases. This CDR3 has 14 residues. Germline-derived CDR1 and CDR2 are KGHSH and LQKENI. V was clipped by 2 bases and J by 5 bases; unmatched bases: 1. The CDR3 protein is CASSPGDRGETQYF. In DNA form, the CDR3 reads TGTGCCAGCTCACCAGGGGACAGGGGGGAGACCCAGTACTTC.

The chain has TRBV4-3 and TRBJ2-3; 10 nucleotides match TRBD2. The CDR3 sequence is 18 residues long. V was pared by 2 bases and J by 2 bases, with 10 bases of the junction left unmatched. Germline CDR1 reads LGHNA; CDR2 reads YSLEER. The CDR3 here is CASSQTGSAGGVTDTQYF. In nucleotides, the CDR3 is TGCGCCAGCAGCCAAACGGGGTCAGCGGGGGGGGTCACAGATACGCAGTATTTT.

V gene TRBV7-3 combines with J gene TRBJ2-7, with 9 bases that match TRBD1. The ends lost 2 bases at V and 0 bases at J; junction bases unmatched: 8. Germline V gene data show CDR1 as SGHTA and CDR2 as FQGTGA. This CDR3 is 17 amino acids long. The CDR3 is CASSLSTGGTISYEQYF. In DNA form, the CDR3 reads TGTGCCAGCAGCTTATCTACAGGGGGCACCATCTCCTACGAGCAGTACTTC.